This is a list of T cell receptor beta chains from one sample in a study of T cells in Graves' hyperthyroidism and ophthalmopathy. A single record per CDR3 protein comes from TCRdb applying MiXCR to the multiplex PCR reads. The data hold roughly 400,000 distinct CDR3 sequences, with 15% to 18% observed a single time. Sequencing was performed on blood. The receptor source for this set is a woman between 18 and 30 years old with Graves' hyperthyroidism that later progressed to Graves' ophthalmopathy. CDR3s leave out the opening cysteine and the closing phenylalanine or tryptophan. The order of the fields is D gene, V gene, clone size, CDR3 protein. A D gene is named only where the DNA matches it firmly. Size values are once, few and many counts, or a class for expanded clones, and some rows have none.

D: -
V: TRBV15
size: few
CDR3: ATSRPYTNEKLF

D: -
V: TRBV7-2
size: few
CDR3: ASSFDRSTGELF

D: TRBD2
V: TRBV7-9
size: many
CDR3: ASSRAGLRKTDTQY

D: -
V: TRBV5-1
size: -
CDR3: ASSSTENSPLH

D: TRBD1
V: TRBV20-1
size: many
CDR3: SATGLGYEQY

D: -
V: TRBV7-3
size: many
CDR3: ASSSVLGGELF

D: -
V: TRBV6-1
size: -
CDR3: ATLTSAQVYEQY

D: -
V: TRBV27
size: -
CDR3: ASGRGGAEWH

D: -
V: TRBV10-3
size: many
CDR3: AISESTGLIYGYT

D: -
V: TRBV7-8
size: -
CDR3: ASRSNLGQFAEAF

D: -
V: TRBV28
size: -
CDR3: ASSLAGHEQF

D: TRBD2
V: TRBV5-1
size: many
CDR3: ASSLTSGFYNEQF

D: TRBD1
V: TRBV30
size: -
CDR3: AWSVGTGIDEQY